This is a list of T cell receptor beta chains from one sample in a study of Graves' ophthalmopathy and Graves' hyperthyroidism. TCRdb recomputed calls from the multiplex PCR reads with MiXCR, one row per CDR3 protein. The sample shows roughly 400,000 distinct CDR3 sequences, 15% to 20% of them seen only once. The specimen was peripheral blood. The receptors stem from an adult woman with stable Graves' hyperthyroidism. Each CDR3 is given with its conserved first and last residue.

J | V | CDR3
TRBJ1-2 | TRBV7-9 | CASSLGLYSRYGYTF
TRBJ2-5 | TRBV28 | CASSHRTTQETQYF
TRBJ2-3 | TRBV5-4 | CASSLLRDKRTDTQYF
TRBJ2-5 | TRBV4-1 | CASSPRQVGETQYF
TRBJ1-1 | TRBV5-1 | CASSTGTAGPTEAFF
TRBJ2-7 | TRBV11-2 | CASSSVGSQRVPYEQYF
TRBJ2-7 | TRBV5-1 | CASSTGRGSYEQYF
TRBJ2-7 | TRBV6-1 | CASRKTSGVSYEQYF
TRBJ1-2 | TRBV19 | CASSIPYYRGNYGYTF
TRBJ2-4 | TRBV19 | CASSLNRVDIQYF
TRBJ1-1 | TRBV7-2 | CASSPQKRGTEAFF
TRBJ2-5 | TRBV7-2 | CASSLGLWLAGVWQETQYF
TRBJ1-2 | TRBV20-1 | CSAREHPYGYTF
TRBJ2-5 | TRBV27 | CASSLSSGREETQYF
TRBJ1-5 | TRBV6-2/TRBV6-3 | CASSGHYSNQPQHF
TRBJ2-7 | TRBV5-6 | CASSLVALAASYEQYF
TRBJ1-6 | TRBV25-1 | CASSVDTVNSPLHF
TRBJ2-5 | TRBV19 | CASSIGAGAVRETQYF
TRBJ2-5 | TRBV19 | CASSGTDIQETQYF
TRBJ2-7 | TRBV14 | CASSQDLAEGPYEQYF
TRBJ2-4 | TRBV9 | CASSGRDTSGGNIQYF
TRBJ2-6 | TRBV24-1 | CATSDSGRYSGANVLTF
TRBJ2-5 | TRBV6-5 | CASSHRAGGKETQYF
TRBJ1-2 | TRBV28 | CASSPGTAFNYGYTF
TRBJ1-5 | TRBV20-1 | CSASDQYSNQPQHF
TRBJ1-5 | TRBV27 | CASSQGRNQPQHF
TRBJ1-6 | TRBV27 | CASSPVSFLGSPLHF
TRBJ2-7 | TRBV20-1 | CSATRSFYEQYF
TRBJ2-2 | TRBV12-3/TRBV12-4 | CASSFDRQAVNTGELFF
TRBJ2-7 | TRBV18 | CASSRGDTGDSYEQYF
TRBJ2-7 | TRBV5-1 | CASSLPGTGIDEQYF
TRBJ2-2 | TRBV5-5 | CASSPGQKMIGELFF
TRBJ1-1 | TRBV12-3/TRBV12-4 | CASSLFGAEAFF
TRBJ2-1 | TRBV12-3/TRBV12-4 | CASSRAQSSYNEQFF
TRBJ1-5 | TRBV24-1 | CATSRNRGPYNQPQHF
TRBJ2-5 | TRBV2 | CASSWDPGQGEQETQYF
TRBJ1-1 | TRBV15 | CATSSEASTEAFF
TRBJ2-7 | TRBV6-2/TRBV6-3 | CASSYSNSGTSGPYEQYF
TRBJ2-2 | TRBV19 | CASKAAGGTGELFF
TRBJ2-5 | TRBV15 | CATSRDREGFVAETQYF
TRBJ1-1 | TRBV28 | CASSYRGAGMNTEAFF
TRBJ1-1 | TRBV12-3/TRBV12-4 | CASSLEPQGTEAFF
TRBJ2-7 | TRBV28 | CASSLRSFSYEQYF
TRBJ2-5 | TRBV28 | CASSETGWWQETQYF
TRBJ2-6 | TRBV20-1 | CSAFPARSGANVLTF
TRBJ2-7 | TRBV28 | CASEGLAGSNEQYF
TRBJ2-7 | TRBV20-1 | CSATAGTYEQYF
TRBJ1-6 | TRBV6-1 | CASSGGTGGGNSPLHF
TRBJ2-7 | TRBV20-1 | CSAREWGYEQYF
TRBJ1-1 | TRBV27 | CASRTLQGVGTEAFF
TRBJ1-2 | TRBV29-1 | CSGRRDSSDYGYTF
TRBJ2-5 | TRBV10-3 | CAIRGGGFQETQYF
TRBJ2-7 | TRBV28 | CASSPGAVKGYEQYF
TRBJ1-6 | TRBV27 | CASSWGDNSPLHF
TRBJ2-2 | TRBV6-1 | CASSEARTGGNTGELFF